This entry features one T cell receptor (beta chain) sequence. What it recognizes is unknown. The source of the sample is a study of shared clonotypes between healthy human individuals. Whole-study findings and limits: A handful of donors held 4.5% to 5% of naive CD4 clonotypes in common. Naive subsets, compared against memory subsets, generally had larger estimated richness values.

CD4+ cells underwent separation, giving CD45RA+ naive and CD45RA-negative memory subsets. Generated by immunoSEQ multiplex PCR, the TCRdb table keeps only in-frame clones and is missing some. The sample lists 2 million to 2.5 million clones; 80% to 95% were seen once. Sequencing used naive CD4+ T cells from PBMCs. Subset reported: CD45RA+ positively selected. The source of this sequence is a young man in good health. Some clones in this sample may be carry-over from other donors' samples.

CDR3 loop: CASSFGLTNYEQYF. CDR3 nucleotides: TGTGCCAGCAGTTTCGGACTAACAAACTACGAGCAGTACTTC. V and J are TRBV28 and TRBJ2-7, with D tentatively TRBD2 (6 bases). V lost 3 bases and J 3 bases, leaving 12 bases between the germline ends. This CDR3 contains 14 residues. From germline, CDR1 is MDHEN and CDR2 SYDVKM.